One and the same sample provided the 22 T cell receptor beta chains below, sequenced in a study of PD-1 blockade in classical Hodgkin lymphoma. Brentuximab vedotin exposure varied, and every patient relapsed after autologous stem cell transplantation. Here immunoSEQ multiplex PCR was the method, and the copy in TCRdb shows in-frame clones only, minus some. The repertoire consists of around 91,000 clones, with around 86% occurring once and the leading ten covering less than 25%. Sequencing was performed on peripheral blood mononuclear cells (PBMCs), taken at baseline. Source of these receptors: a human donor with classical Hodgkin lymphoma.

V usage is TRBV7-9 and J usage is TRBJ1-2; TRBD1 might be the D (5 bases). Germline V gene sequence: CDR1 SEHNR, CDR2 FQNEAQ (reference sequence). This CDR3 comprises 12 residues. Trimming removed 5 bases from V and 10 bases from J, with 14 bases in between. CDR3 coding DNA: TGTGCCAGCAGCCCTGCGCTGGGGGACTACACCTTC. Its translation: CASSPALGDYTF. Looking up the rest from reference TRBV7-9 and TRBJ1-2 gives the full variable domain: DTGVSQNPRHKITKRGQNVTFRCDPISEHNRLYWYRQTLGQGPEFLTYFQNEAQLEKSRLLSDRFSAERPKGSFSTLEIQRTEQGDSAMYLCASSPALGDYTFGSGTRLTVV.

The rearrangement joins TRBV29-1 to TRBJ1-2; the D is unclear. Germline CDR1 is SQVTM and CDR2 is ANQGSEA. The CDR3 runs to 15 residues. V was pared by 4 bases and J by 0 bases, with 15 bases between. CDR3 nucleotides: TGCAGCGTTGGAAAAGAACCAAGTCCTAACTATGGCTACACCTTC. This codes for CSVGKEPSPNYGYTF.

V usage is TRBV9 and J usage is TRBJ2-7; no definite D call. This CDR3 spans 15 amino acids. V was pared by 4 bases and J by 0 bases, with 14 bases between. Per the germline V gene, CDR1 is SGDLS and CDR2 is YYNGEE. The CDR3 loop is CASSKYSGPSYEQYF. The CDR3 region has the DNA TGTGCCAGCAGCAAATACTCAGGTCCCTCCTACGAGCAGTACTTC.

The chain combines TRBV6-5 with TRBJ2-4, with D unclear. Trimming shortened V by 2 bases and J by 0 bases, and 8 bases separated the two germline ends. Germline V gene data show CDR1 as MNHEY and CDR2 as SVGAGI. The CDR3 contains 15 residues. The CDR3 DNA reads as TGTGCCAGCAGTTACGGCGCCGTAGCCAAAAACATTCAGTACTTC. It codes for CASSYGAVAKNIQYF.

The rearrangement uses TRBV30 and TRBJ2-1, with 12 bases identical to TRBD2. The length of the CDR3 is 19 residues. Unmatched junction bases numbered 21, after V lost 2 bases and J lost 10 bases. Germline V gene data show CDR1 as GTSNPN and CDR2 as SVGIG (reference sequence). CDR3 sequence: CAWSNPGFSASGRAREQFF. Here the CDR3 DNA reads TGTGCCTGGAGTAACCCGGGATTTTCGGCTAGCGGGAGGGCAAGGGAGCAGTTCTTC. The whole variable domain, remainder taken from reference TRBV30 and TRBJ2-1, is SQTIHQWPATLVQPVGSPLSLECTVEGTSNPNLYWYRQAAGRGLQLLFYSVGIGQISSEVPQNLSASRPQDRQFILSSKKLLLSDSGFYLCAWSNPGFSASGRAREQFFGPGTRLTVL.

The CDR3 DNA follows: TGTGCCAGCAGTGCCCGGGACAGAAGATACGAGCAGTACTTC. Translation gives CASSARDRRYEQYF. The chain joins TRBV2 to TRBJ2-7; 7 bases align to TRBD1. CDR1 is SNHLY and CDR2 is FYNNEI in the germline V gene. There are 14 residues in the CDR3. Trimming removed 4 bases from V and 4 bases from J; junction bases left unmatched: 7.

The chain is built from TRBV9 and TRBJ2-3, with D unclear. CDR3 length: 13 amino acids. Looked up from germline, CDR1 is SGDLS and CDR2 is YYNGEE. Between the trimmed V and J ends, which lost 0 bases and 4 bases, there was a span of 6 bases. CDR3 in amino acids: CASSVGVADTQYF. The CDR3 DNA is TGTGCCAGCAGCGTAGGAGTCGCAGATACGCAGTATTTT.

The chain employs TRBV6-1 and TRBJ1-3; D not certain. The V and J ends lost 0 bases and 2 bases respectively, with 11 bases between them. Germline assignment: CDR1 MNHNS and CDR2 SASEGT. The CDR3 loop spans 16 amino acids. CDR3 DNA sequence: TGTGCCAGCAGTGAAGCCACGGGTTCTCCTGGAAACACCATATATTTT. Translating it yields CASSEATGSPGNTIYF.

DNA of the CDR3: TGTGCCAGCAGTATCCGGGTGAACACTGAAGCTTTCTTT. Its protein product is CASSIRVNTEAFF. V is TRBV28 and J is TRBJ1-1; D is undetermined. Germline CDR1 reads MDHEN; CDR2 reads SYDVKM. The CDR3 is 13 residues long. V was shortened by 5 bases and J by 0 bases, with 7 bases between the two germline ends.

The V gene is TRBV18, the J gene TRBJ1-1; D ambiguous. There are 15 residues in the CDR3. Trimming pared 3 bases from V and 4 bases from J, leaving 15 bases between. The germline V gene has CDR1 KGHSH and CDR2 LQKENI. The DNA of the CDR3 is TGTGCCAGCTCACCCATCACCCCCGACGGCACTGAAGCTTTCTTT. Amino acid sequence: CASSPITPDGTEAFF.

J is TRBJ2-6 and V is TRBV6-6, with D tentatively TRBD1 (6 bases). Germline assignment: CDR1 MNHNY and CDR2 SVGAGI (reference sequence). This CDR3 region has 16 residues. Trimming shortened V by 6 bases and J by 2 bases, and 14 bases separated the two germline ends. Written as DNA, the CDR3 is TGTGCCAGCAGACAGGGTGGTCTAGCTGGGGCCAACGTCCTGACTTTC. This codes for CASRQGGLAGANVLTF.

V is TRBV5-4 and J is TRBJ1-3; no clear D. Between the trimmed V and J ends, which lost 4 bases and 4 bases, there was a span of 18 bases. CDR1 and CDR2 (germline): SGHNT, YYREEE (reference sequence). The CDR3 runs 16 residues. In DNA form, the CDR3 reads TGTGCCAGCAGCGCGCCTGGTCACGCTGTAGGAAACACCATATATTTT. Translated: CASSAPGHAVGNTIYF.

This sequence joins TRBV4-1 and TRBJ1-2, with a possible D match to TRBD1 (5 bases). With 0 bases removed from V and 1 base from J, the gap between germline ends came to 9 bases. The germline V gene has CDR1 MGHRA and CDR2 YSYEKL. This CDR3 region has 15 residues. Here the CDR3 DNA reads TGCGCCAGCAGCCAAGATGACAGCGTTAACTATGGCTACACCTTC. It specifies CASSQDDSVNYGYTF.

The V and J genes are TRBV27 and TRBJ2-7, with no clear D. In germline, CDR1 is MNHEY, CDR2 SMNVEV (reference sequence). The CDR3 contains 14 residues. Trimming took off 6 bases at V and 5 bases at J, with 17 bases between the two ends. The CDR3 is CASSPLTHGNEQYF. The DNA for the CDR3 is TGTGCCAGCAGCCCCCTCACCCATGGTAACGAGCAGTACTTC.

The CDR3 nucleotides are TGTGCCAGCAGCCCGAACTCCTACGAGCAGTACTTC. Translated, it gives CASSPNSYEQYF. This rearrangement joins TRBV7-2 to TRBJ2-7, with D hard to call. CDR1 and CDR2 from the germline V gene are SGHTA and FQGNSA. V was pared by 5 bases and J by 0 bases, with 5 bases between. This CDR3 comprises 12 residues.

This chain uses TRBV4-1 with TRBJ2-1; 9 bases line up with TRBD2. V dropped 4 bases and J dropped 10; count of bases not matched to a gene: 11. CDR1 is MGHRA, CDR2 YSYEKL, per germline. This CDR3 has 15 amino acids. The CDR3 DNA reads as TGCGCCAGCAGCCCCCAGGGCGGGAGGGCCTGGGAGCAGTTCTTC. Translation: CASSPQGGRAWEQFF.

V is TRBV11-2 and J is TRBJ2-1; 10 bases are shared with TRBD2. Germline V gene data show CDR1 as SGHAT and CDR2 as FQNNGV. The CDR3 extends over 16 amino acids. With V trimmed by 3 bases and J by 8 bases, 10 bases remained unmatched. CDR3 residues: CASSLLAGVSEDEQFF. The CDR3 nucleotides read TGTGCCAGCAGCTTGCTAGCGGGAGTATCAGAAGATGAGCAGTTCTTC.

V is TRBV20-1 and J is TRBJ1-1; D gene ambiguous. V was shortened by 7 bases and J by 7 bases, with 13 bases between the two germline ends. Germline V lookup: CDR1 DFQATT, CDR2 SNEGSKA (reference sequence). The CDR3 runs to 11 residues. The CDR3 here is CSVKKGNEAFF. For the CDR3, the DNA is TGCAGTGTTAAAAAGGGAAATGAAGCTTTCTTT.

This chain links TRBV10-1 with TRBJ2-3, with D perhaps assigned TRBD1 or TRBD2 (5 bases each). V lost 5 bases, J lost 10 bases, and 13 bases lay in between. CDR3 length: 12 residues. CDR1 and CDR2 (germline): WNHNN, SYGVQD (reference sequence). The CDR3 loop is CASSSGDGPQYF. For the CDR3, the DNA is TGCGCCAGCAGTTCCGGGGACGGTCCGCAGTATTTT.

The chain joins TRBV9 to TRBJ2-3; no firm D call. The CDR3 contains 16 residues. Germline CDR1 is SGDLS and CDR2 is YYNGEE. Trimming took 7 bases from V and 1 from J, leaving 19 bases between them. The DNA for the CDR3 is TGTGCCAGCTCGGGCCCTGCTTCCTACGGCACAGATACGCAGTATTTT. As protein: CASSGPASYGTDTQYF.

As DNA, the CDR3 is TGCGCCAGCAGCCAAGAATGGCTAGCGGAAGAGCAGTTCTTC. The encoded protein is CASSQEWLAEEQFF. The chain joins TRBV4-1 to TRBJ2-1, with 7 bases aligning to TRBD2. This CDR3 has 14 residues. Trimming at V came to 0 bases and at J to 10 bases, leaving 6 bases not matched to a gene. Germline V CDR1 and CDR2: MGHRA, YSYEKL.

The J gene is TRBJ2-2, the V gene TRBV27; D not resolved. The CDR3 totals 14 residues. Trimming stripped 2 bases from V and 5 bases from J, with 9 bases between. CDR1 MNHEY and CDR2 SMNVEV come from the germline V gene (reference sequence). CDR3 region: CASSLLGKTGELFF. DNA of the CDR3: TGTGCCAGCAGTTTACTTGGGAAAACCGGGGAGCTGTTTTTT.